This TCR beta chain was recorded in a study of T-cell memory formation after mild COVID-19. Concerning this clonotype itself: Its antigen is not identified.

Trimming removed 12 bases at V and 7 bases at J, with 15 bases between. Germline-derived CDR1 and CDR2 are KGHDR and SFDVKD. The CDR3 length is 12 residues. General study points: Contracting clones from day 15 to 85 had balanced CD4/CD8; later expanders favoured CD4+.

MiXCR was run by TCRdb on the 5' RACE reads, yielding one entry per CDR3 protein. This table holds 110,000 to 150,000 distinct CDR3 sequences, under 30% found once. The receptor's source is an adult woman who had mild COVID-19 (a few samples of this study predate the infection). Cell type and time point are not known. Input material: PBMCs or a T cell subset sorted from them (not recorded which). The chain carries TRBV24-1 and TRBJ2-1; maybe TRBD2 (5 bases). The CDR3 reads CAVGEMENEQFF. The CDR3, as DNA: TGTGCCGTCGGGGAGATGGAAAATGAGCAGTTCTTC.